This T cell receptor beta chain was identified during a study of a mutant IDH1 vaccine in newly diagnosed glioma. Study-level information: Vaccination began 4-6 weeks post radiotherapy alone, or with temozolomide cycles. Most patients had radiochemotherapy with temozolomide before enrollment; others had one alone.

Profiling relied on immunoSEQ multiplex PCR, and the TCRdb table lists in-frame clones only, not all of them. The data show about 36,000 clones, 80% seen once. A note on this clone: Its antigen is not known.

The CDR3 consists of 15 residues. Whole-study findings and limits: Vaccine-induced responses were seen in 93.3% of patients, spanning several MHC alleles.

Stated time point: week 11, during vaccination. Topical imiquimod was applied with each vaccine dose, which held 300 ug of mutant IDH1 20-mer peptide. The TCR sequence derives from a woman aged 25 to 39 with glioma. Some clones in this sample may be carry-over from other donors' samples. The V gene is TRBV21-1, the J gene TRBJ1-2; the table assigns TRBD1, which was not confirmed against the DNA. TRBV21-1 is assigned pseudogene status. The material sequenced was peripheral blood mononuclear cells (PBMCs), taken from a glioma patient whose treatment included an IDH1 peptide vaccine. The DNA for the CDR3 is TGTGCCAGCAGCAAATTGAGGCAGGGGGCCTATGGCTACACCTTC. Its protein product is CASSKLRQGAYGYTF.